The entry that follows covers one T cell receptor beta chain sequence. Its matching antigen is unknown. V lost 7 bases to trimming and J lost 2 bases; unmatched junction nucleotides: 9. Germline V gives CDR1 LNHNV, CDR2 YYDKDF (reference sequence). This CDR3 has 15 residues. Primers included in the PCR were 60 Vbeta and 13 Jbeta primers. Assay used: immunoSEQ multiplex PCR; TCRdb lists only in-frame clones, some missing. Of about 210,000 clones listed, 75% to 80% are singletons. The data derive from a study of cytomegalovirus exposure and HLA in healthy donors. Study results and limitations: What was likely a sequencing artifact was a cluster of highly shared sequence variants. Later analysis demonstrated an association between a missense DCLRE1C variant and TCR beta V- and J-gene trimming. As a later analysis showed, several of the most significant clusters appeared to be linked to common viral pathogens.

The sequenced material came from PBMCs. J is TRBJ1-2 and V is TRBV15, with TRBD1 identical over 8 bases. The sequence was obtained from a male donor in good health and CMV-seronegative. CDR3 region: CATTGDRGPNYGYTF. DNA for the CDR3: TGTGCCACCACCGGAGACAGGGGACCCAACTATGGCTACACCTTC.